Given below is one T cell receptor beta chain in context. What this receptor recognizes is not known. Base qualities are missing; no much larger clone stands one base away. From each donor, a single peripheral blood sample of approximately 120 mL on average was drawn into heparinised tubes. A BD FACSAria II and a panel including CD45RO, CCR7, CD25, CD127, CD95 and CD27 were used to sort naive, central memory, regulatory and stem cell-like memory CD4+ T cells. A purity above 95% was achieved for all sorted populations. PBMCs were isolated immediately by Lymphoprep density gradient centrifugation and stained directly without culture. Samples were stained and sorted in pairs, with one healthy donor and one patient per experiment, so that batch effects were minimized. The entire amount of isolated RNA was reverse transcribed using the High Capacity cDNA Reverse Transcription Kit, so the sequenced TCRB transcripts were expressed ones. Deep immunoSEQ sequencing was performed on naive, central memory and regulatory T cell samples, with an average of around 3.4 million total reads per sample. Sorted cells were lysed in RLT buffer and RNA was extracted with DNase-treated RNeasy Micro or Mini kits, depending on cell number. To prevent cross-contamination, every cell subset was processed on its own, while patient and healthy donor samples were processed together. The immunoSEQ multiplex PCR was used to amplify TCRB sequences from cDNA, generating 87-bp fragments that spanned the CDR3 region. Sequencing of the amplicons was performed on the Illumina HiSeq platform. In the source study's methods: PCR bias was corrected computationally using synthetic template baselines, and reads within Hamming distance 2 were collapsed, with unmergeable singletons discarded. Reads were aligned against IMGT so that V, D and J genes, CDR3 length and insertions or deletions at six rearrangement sites could be assigned. Within each subset, clonotype counts were normalized to the number of sorted cells before true diversity and Gini coefficients were calculated with the tcR R package. The overlap coefficient, calculated on TCRB nucleotide sequences, was used to measure repertoire sharing. As a proxy for the pre-selection repertoire, out-of-frame TCRB sequences from naive cells were analyzed. TCRdb took this table from immuneACCESS and kept in-frame rearrangements with V and J called. Such tables lack part of the clones; where checked against another copy, unresolved V genes explain under half of the gap, and the rest is unexplained. For V, J and clone size, that table is used; D and trimming come from the DNA. Here the sample has around 250,000 clones; roughly a quarter occur a single time. The biggest ten clones account for roughly 0.011% of the sample.

This entry comes from a study of beta chain features in type 1 diabetes (dated by TCRdb to 2017 to 2018). About the full investigation: Mean age, gender distribution, total cell number and subset yield did not differ between patients and healthy donors. A total of just under 110,000,000 sorted cells were examined across all samples, and RNA yield correlated strongly with the number of cells per subset. In the study, TCRB repertoires of sorted circulating CD4+ T cell subsets from recently diagnosed type 1 diabetes patients were compared with those of matched healthy donors. Regulatory and stem cell-like memory subsets were isolated from only 8 patients and roughly eight healthy donors, whereas naive and central memory subsets came from all 30 or so donors.

The paper's findings and limits, for the study overall: PCR might favor shorter templates, but patient and control samples were amplified and corrected together, so any skew would affect both groups equally. Fewer insertions and more nucleotide deletions at VDJ recombination sites were observed in patients with type 1 diabetes, implying thymic rearrangement abnormalities. Sequencing cDNA rather than genomic DNA could over-represent highly expressing activated cells, although activation and CD3 levels did not differ between groups. Naive, central memory and regulatory TCRB repertoires appeared more similar among patients than among healthy donors. In all four CD4+ subsets, TCRB CDR3 length was moderately but significantly shorter in type 1 diabetes patients. Only small numbers of individuals were included in the HLA sub-analyses, which left unresolved whether HLA type had any influence on TCRB rearrangement.

The receptor comes from a woman aged 25 to 45 with type 1 diabetes. Specimen: naive CD4+ T cells from blood. Explained via the paper, the cell subset or site label denotes: true naive CD4+ T cells.

In nucleotide form, the sequence is TGTGCCAGCAGCTCCGGTCCCGGGACAGGGAGCGAGCAGTACTTC. Its product reads: CASSSGPGTGSEQYF. This receptor chain uses TRBV7-2 and TRBJ2-7; 9 of the junction bases match TRBD1. Taken from cysteine to phenylalanine, the CDR3 has 15 residues. Only CDR3 DNA remains: 45 bases, in frame from the first base. CDR1 is given as SGHTA and CDR2 as FQGNSA, both from the germline V gene. The junction shows trimming of 4 bases on V and 6 bases on J, and the gene matches do not reach 10 bases of it.